This T cell receptor beta chain was retrieved from a study of cytomegalovirus exposure and HLA in healthy donors. Comments on this clone: No antigen is known for it.

Overall study results and limits: Among donors in an Asian-associated ancestry cluster, a later analysis reportedly found fewer N-insertions than the roughly 730-donor mean.

PCR involved 60 Vbeta and 13 Jbeta primers. TCRdb's table, derived via immunoSEQ multiplex PCR, lists solely in-frame clones and lacks some. This table holds 50,000 to 70,000 clones, 60% to 80% found once. The V end was cut by 3 bases, the J end by 6 bases, with 11 bases between. Looked up from germline, CDR1 is LNHDA and CDR2 is SQIVND (reference sequence). The CDR3 runs to 13 residues. The sequence came from a young man in good health and CMV-seronegative. The chain carries TRBV19 and TRBJ1-1; D uncertain. Sequencing was done on a sample of PBMCs. CDR3 amino acids: CASSMAGNAEAFF. The CDR3 DNA follows: TGTGCCAGTAGTATGGCGGGGAATGCTGAAGCTTTCTTT.